This TCR beta chain was retrieved from a study of blood T cell repertoires in COVID-19. J gave up 1 base and V 1 base, and 9 bases lay outside the gene matches. CDR3 length: 18 amino acids. CDR1 and CDR2 from the germline V gene are LGHNA and YNFKEQ. Method: immunoSEQ multiplex PCR; TCRdb's copy keeps in-frame clones and lacks some. The data contain about 92,000 clones, roughly 76% of them singletons. The rearrangement joins TRBV4-2 to TRBJ2-5; 10 bases are a match to TRBD2. The sequence was collected from a woman older than 75 with active or convalescent COVID-19. The sequenced sample consisted of peripheral blood. The CDR3 region is CASSQGLWIAGGQETQYF. CDR3 DNA sequence: TGTGCCAGCAGCCAAGGGTTATGGATAGCGGGGGGCCAAGAGACCCAGTACTTC.